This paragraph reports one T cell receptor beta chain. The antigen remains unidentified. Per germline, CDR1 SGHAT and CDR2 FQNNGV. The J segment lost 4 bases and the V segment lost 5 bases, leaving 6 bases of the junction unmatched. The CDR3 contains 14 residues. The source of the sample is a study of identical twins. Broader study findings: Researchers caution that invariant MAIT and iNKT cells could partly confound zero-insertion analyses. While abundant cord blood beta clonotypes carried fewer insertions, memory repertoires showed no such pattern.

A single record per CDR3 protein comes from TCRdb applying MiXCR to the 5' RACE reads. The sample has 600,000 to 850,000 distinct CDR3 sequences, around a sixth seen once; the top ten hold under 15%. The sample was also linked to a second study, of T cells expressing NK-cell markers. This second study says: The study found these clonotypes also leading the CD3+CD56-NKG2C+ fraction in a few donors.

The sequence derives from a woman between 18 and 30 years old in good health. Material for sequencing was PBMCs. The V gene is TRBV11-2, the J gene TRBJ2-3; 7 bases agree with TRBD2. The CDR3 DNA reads TGTGCCAGCAGCGATCCGGGACTATCAGATACGCAGTATTTT. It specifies CASSDPGLSDTQYF.